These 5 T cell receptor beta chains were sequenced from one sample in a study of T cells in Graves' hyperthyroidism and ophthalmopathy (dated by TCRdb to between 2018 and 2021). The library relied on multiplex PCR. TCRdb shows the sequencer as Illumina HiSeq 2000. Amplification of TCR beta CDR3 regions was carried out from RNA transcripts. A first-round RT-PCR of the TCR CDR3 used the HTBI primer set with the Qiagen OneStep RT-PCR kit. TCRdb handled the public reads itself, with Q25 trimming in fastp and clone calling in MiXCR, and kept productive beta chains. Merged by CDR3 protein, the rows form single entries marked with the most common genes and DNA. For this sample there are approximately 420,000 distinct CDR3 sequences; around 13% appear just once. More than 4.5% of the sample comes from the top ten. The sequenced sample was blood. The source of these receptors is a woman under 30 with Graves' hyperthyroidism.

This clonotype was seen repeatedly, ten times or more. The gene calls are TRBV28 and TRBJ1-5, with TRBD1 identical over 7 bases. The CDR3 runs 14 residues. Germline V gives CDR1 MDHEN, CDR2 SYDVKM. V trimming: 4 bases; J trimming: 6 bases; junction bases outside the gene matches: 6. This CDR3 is CASSSVTGRQPQHF. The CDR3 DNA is TGTGCCAGCAGTTCGGTGACAGGGCGTCAGCCCCAGCATTTT.

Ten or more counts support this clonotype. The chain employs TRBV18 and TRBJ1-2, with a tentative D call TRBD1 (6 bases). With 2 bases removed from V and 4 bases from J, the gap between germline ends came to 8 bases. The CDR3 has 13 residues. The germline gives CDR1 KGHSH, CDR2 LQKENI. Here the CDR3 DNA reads TGTGCCAGCTCACCAGACAGGCTCTATGGCTACACCTTC. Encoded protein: CASSPDRLYGYTF.

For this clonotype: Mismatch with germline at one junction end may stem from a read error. Here the CDR3 reads CASSPRSAGGDTQYF. The CDR3, as DNA: TGCGCCAGCTCACCACGGTCCGCTGGTGGAGATACGCAGTATTTT. J is TRBJ2-3 and V is TRBV18; unclear D gene. From germline, CDR1 is KGHSH and CDR2 LQKENI. The CDR3 runs to 15 residues.

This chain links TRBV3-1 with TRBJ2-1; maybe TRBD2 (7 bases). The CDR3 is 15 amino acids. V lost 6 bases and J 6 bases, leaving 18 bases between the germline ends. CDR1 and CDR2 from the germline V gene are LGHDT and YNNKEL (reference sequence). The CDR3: CASRAEGGAGNEQFF. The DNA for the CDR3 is TGTGCCAGCAGGGCAGAAGGGGGGGCCGGCAATGAGCAGTTCTTC.

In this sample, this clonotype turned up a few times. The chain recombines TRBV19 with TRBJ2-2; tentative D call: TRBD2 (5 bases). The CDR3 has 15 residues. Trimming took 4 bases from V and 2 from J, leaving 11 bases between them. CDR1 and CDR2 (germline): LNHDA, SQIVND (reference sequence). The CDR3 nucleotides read TGTGCCAGTAGTAAAGTGAGCGGAAACACCGGGGAGCTGTTTTTT. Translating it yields CASSKVSGNTGELFF.